Below, 14 T cell receptor beta chains from the same sample are listed, as sequenced in a study of cytomegalovirus exposure and HLA in healthy donors. The PCR used 60 Vbeta and 13 Jbeta primers. Sequencing was performed with immunoSEQ multiplex PCR; in TCRdb, only in-frame clones are kept and a portion is missing. The data hold roughly 190,000 clones, with 10% to 15% observed a single time. The sample was PBMCs. These receptors came from a man between 50 and 59 years old in good health and CMV-seropositive.

This clone showed up just a few times. Other nucleotide sequences from this sample produce the same CDR3. This sequence joins TRBV18 and TRBJ1-1, with D tentatively TRBD1 (5 bases). The CDR3 loop spans 13 amino acids. The V gene's germline CDR1 is KGHSH and CDR2 LQKENI. Trimming pared 4 bases from V and 1 base from J, leaving 7 bases between. The CDR3 bases are TGTGCCAGCTCACGGGGGGGGAACACTGAAGCTTTCTTT. Translated: CASSRGGNTEAFF.

The V gene is TRBV5-4, the J gene TRBJ1-1; D gene uncertain. Germline-derived CDR1 and CDR2 are SGHNT and YYREEE (reference sequence). This CDR3 region has 14 residues. Trimming removed 1 base from V and 1 base from J, with 8 bases in between. The CDR3 sequence: CASSLKGANTEAFF. The CDR3 coding sequence is TGTGCCAGCAGCTTGAAGGGAGCGAACACTGAAGCTTTCTTT.

The V call is TRBV6-1, the J call TRBJ2-7, with 9 bases matching TRBD2. The CDR3 is made up of 15 amino acids. V shed 4 bases, J shed 5 bases, and the junction held 9 bases outside the gene matches. In germline, CDR1 is MNHNS, CDR2 SASEGT. The CDR3 here is CASSASAGGPHEQYV. As DNA, the CDR3 is TGTGCCAGCAGTGCATCAGCGGGGGGCCCACACGAGCAGTACGTC.

J is TRBJ1-3 and V is TRBV9; D is uncertain. The germline gives CDR1 SGDLS, CDR2 YYNGEE. The CDR3 is 15 residues long. V was trimmed by 4 bases and J by 6 bases, leaving 17 bases between them. CDR3 sequence: CASSLRTTSENTIYF. DNA for the CDR3: TGTGCCAGCAGCCTAAGGACTACGTCGGAAAACACCATATATTTT.

This rearrangement joins TRBV7-2 to TRBJ1-3, with D perhaps TRBD1 (6 bases). From germline, CDR1 is SGHTA and CDR2 FQGNSA. The CDR3 consists of 13 residues. Between the trimmed V and J ends, which lost 4 bases and 4 bases, there was a span of 8 bases. CDR3 sequence: CASSSGAGNTIYF. Here the CDR3 DNA reads TGTGCCAGCAGCTCAGGGGCCGGAAACACCATATATTTT.

V gene TRBV29-1 combines with J gene TRBJ2-3; D call uncertain. CDR1 SQVTM and CDR2 ANQGSEA come from the germline V gene. V dropped 6 bases and J dropped 2 bases, with 6 bases sitting between them. The CDR3 runs 11 residues. The CDR3 DNA follows: TGCAGCGTGGAGAACACAGATACGCAGTATTTT. This translates into CSVENTDTQYF.

The chain combines TRBV7-6 with TRBJ2-3; D not certain. V was cut by 6 bases and J by 4 bases, with 17 bases left in between. CDR1 SGHVS and CDR2 FNYEAQ come from the germline V gene. The CDR3 has 15 amino acids. The CDR3 DNA follows: TGTGCCAGCAGTTATTCCGACGGAGTCGCAGATACGCAGTATTTT. This translates into CASSYSDGVADTQYF.

This chain joins TRBV18 and TRBJ1-5; TRBD1 matches 8 bases. Germline CDR1 KGHSH, CDR2 LQKENI. The CDR3 runs 14 residues. The junction had 4 bases not matched to a gene; V was cut back by 3 bases and J by 6 bases. The chain's CDR3 is CASSPQGASQPQHF. For the CDR3, the DNA is TGTGCCAGCTCACCTCAGGGGGCGAGTCAGCCCCAGCATTTT.

About this clone itself: Its ends do not fully match the called genes, so a read error is possible. This chain links TRBV7-9 with TRBJ1-5; D is unresolved. Germline V gene sequence: CDR1 SEHNR, CDR2 FQNEAQ (reference sequence). The CDR3 sequence is 15 residues long. The DNA for the CDR3 is TGTGCCAGCAGCTTAGACGGTTATAGCAATCAGCCCAAGCATTTT. It is translated as CASSLDGYSNQPKHF. Complete variable domain (other parts from reference TRBV7-9 and TRBJ1-5): DTGVSQNPRHKITKRGQNVTFRCDPISEHNRLYWYRQTLGQGPEFLTYFQNEAQLEKSRLLSDRFSAERPKGSFSTLEIQRTEQGDSAMYLCASSLDGYSNQPKHFGDGTRLSIL.

The chain has TRBV9 and TRBJ2-2; TRBD2 matches 7 bases. Per the germline V gene, CDR1 is SGDLS and CDR2 is YYNGEE. V was clipped by 1 base and J by 1 base; unmatched bases: 4. There are 16 residues in the CDR3. CDR3 residues: CASSVRLARNTGELFF. The CDR3, as DNA: TGTGCCAGCAGCGTAAGACTAGCCCGGAACACCGGGGAGCTGTTTTTT.

For this clone: Other DNA sequences of this sample code for an identical CDR3. V usage is TRBV11-2 and J usage is TRBJ1-1; no reliable D call. CDR3 size: 11 residues. Germline CDR1 SGHAT, CDR2 FQNNGV. V shed 3 bases and J shed 7 bases, with 6 bases lying between them. The CDR3 region is CASSFGGEAFF. The CDR3 DNA is TGTGCCAGCAGCTTCGGCGGTGAAGCTTTCTTT. Looking up the rest from reference TRBV11-2 and TRBJ1-1 gives the full variable domain: EAGVAQSPRYKIIEKRQSVAFWCNPISGHATLYWYQQILGQGPKLLIQFQNNGVVDDSQLPKDRFSAERLKGVDSTLKIQPAKLEDSAVYLCASSFGGEAFFGQGTRLTVV.

This clone was counted a few times. The chain combines TRBV30 with TRBJ1-2; weak D call: TRBD1 (6 bases). The V end was cut by 2 bases, the J end by 7 bases, with 11 bases between. Germline V gene sequence: CDR1 GTSNPN, CDR2 SVGIG (reference sequence). The CDR3 loop spans 12 amino acids. The CDR3 loop is CAWSSGVGGYTF. CDR3 in DNA: TGTGCCTGGAGTTCAGGGGTGGGTGGCTACACCTTC.

J is TRBJ2-4 and V is TRBV10-3; TRBD2 agrees at 7 bases. The CDR3 has 12 amino acids. The V segment lost 5 bases and the J segment 7 bases; nucleotides outside the gene matches: 2. The germline CDR1 and CDR2 sequences are ENHRY and SYGVKD. The CDR3 nucleotides are TGTGCCATCAGTAACGGGGGGAACATTCAGTACTTC. Protein: CAISNGGNIQYF.

This clone has a handful of counts. The rearrangement joins TRBV16 to TRBJ1-2; D ambiguous. V was trimmed by 0 bases and J by 6 bases, leaving 14 bases between them. This CDR3 has 15 amino acids. CDR1 and CDR2 (germline): KGHSY, FQNENV. CDR3 amino acids: CASSQSGAGLDGYTF. The CDR3 nucleotides read TGTGCCAGCAGCCAATCCGGAGCCGGATTGGATGGCTACACCTTC. The full variable domain, its missing parts supplied by reference TRBV16 and TRBJ1-2, is GEEVAQTPKHLVRGEGQKAKLYCAPIKGHSYVFWYQQVLKNEFKFLISFQNENVFDETGMPKERFSAKCLPNSPCSLEIQATKLEDSAVYFCASSQSGAGLDGYTFGSGTRLTVV.